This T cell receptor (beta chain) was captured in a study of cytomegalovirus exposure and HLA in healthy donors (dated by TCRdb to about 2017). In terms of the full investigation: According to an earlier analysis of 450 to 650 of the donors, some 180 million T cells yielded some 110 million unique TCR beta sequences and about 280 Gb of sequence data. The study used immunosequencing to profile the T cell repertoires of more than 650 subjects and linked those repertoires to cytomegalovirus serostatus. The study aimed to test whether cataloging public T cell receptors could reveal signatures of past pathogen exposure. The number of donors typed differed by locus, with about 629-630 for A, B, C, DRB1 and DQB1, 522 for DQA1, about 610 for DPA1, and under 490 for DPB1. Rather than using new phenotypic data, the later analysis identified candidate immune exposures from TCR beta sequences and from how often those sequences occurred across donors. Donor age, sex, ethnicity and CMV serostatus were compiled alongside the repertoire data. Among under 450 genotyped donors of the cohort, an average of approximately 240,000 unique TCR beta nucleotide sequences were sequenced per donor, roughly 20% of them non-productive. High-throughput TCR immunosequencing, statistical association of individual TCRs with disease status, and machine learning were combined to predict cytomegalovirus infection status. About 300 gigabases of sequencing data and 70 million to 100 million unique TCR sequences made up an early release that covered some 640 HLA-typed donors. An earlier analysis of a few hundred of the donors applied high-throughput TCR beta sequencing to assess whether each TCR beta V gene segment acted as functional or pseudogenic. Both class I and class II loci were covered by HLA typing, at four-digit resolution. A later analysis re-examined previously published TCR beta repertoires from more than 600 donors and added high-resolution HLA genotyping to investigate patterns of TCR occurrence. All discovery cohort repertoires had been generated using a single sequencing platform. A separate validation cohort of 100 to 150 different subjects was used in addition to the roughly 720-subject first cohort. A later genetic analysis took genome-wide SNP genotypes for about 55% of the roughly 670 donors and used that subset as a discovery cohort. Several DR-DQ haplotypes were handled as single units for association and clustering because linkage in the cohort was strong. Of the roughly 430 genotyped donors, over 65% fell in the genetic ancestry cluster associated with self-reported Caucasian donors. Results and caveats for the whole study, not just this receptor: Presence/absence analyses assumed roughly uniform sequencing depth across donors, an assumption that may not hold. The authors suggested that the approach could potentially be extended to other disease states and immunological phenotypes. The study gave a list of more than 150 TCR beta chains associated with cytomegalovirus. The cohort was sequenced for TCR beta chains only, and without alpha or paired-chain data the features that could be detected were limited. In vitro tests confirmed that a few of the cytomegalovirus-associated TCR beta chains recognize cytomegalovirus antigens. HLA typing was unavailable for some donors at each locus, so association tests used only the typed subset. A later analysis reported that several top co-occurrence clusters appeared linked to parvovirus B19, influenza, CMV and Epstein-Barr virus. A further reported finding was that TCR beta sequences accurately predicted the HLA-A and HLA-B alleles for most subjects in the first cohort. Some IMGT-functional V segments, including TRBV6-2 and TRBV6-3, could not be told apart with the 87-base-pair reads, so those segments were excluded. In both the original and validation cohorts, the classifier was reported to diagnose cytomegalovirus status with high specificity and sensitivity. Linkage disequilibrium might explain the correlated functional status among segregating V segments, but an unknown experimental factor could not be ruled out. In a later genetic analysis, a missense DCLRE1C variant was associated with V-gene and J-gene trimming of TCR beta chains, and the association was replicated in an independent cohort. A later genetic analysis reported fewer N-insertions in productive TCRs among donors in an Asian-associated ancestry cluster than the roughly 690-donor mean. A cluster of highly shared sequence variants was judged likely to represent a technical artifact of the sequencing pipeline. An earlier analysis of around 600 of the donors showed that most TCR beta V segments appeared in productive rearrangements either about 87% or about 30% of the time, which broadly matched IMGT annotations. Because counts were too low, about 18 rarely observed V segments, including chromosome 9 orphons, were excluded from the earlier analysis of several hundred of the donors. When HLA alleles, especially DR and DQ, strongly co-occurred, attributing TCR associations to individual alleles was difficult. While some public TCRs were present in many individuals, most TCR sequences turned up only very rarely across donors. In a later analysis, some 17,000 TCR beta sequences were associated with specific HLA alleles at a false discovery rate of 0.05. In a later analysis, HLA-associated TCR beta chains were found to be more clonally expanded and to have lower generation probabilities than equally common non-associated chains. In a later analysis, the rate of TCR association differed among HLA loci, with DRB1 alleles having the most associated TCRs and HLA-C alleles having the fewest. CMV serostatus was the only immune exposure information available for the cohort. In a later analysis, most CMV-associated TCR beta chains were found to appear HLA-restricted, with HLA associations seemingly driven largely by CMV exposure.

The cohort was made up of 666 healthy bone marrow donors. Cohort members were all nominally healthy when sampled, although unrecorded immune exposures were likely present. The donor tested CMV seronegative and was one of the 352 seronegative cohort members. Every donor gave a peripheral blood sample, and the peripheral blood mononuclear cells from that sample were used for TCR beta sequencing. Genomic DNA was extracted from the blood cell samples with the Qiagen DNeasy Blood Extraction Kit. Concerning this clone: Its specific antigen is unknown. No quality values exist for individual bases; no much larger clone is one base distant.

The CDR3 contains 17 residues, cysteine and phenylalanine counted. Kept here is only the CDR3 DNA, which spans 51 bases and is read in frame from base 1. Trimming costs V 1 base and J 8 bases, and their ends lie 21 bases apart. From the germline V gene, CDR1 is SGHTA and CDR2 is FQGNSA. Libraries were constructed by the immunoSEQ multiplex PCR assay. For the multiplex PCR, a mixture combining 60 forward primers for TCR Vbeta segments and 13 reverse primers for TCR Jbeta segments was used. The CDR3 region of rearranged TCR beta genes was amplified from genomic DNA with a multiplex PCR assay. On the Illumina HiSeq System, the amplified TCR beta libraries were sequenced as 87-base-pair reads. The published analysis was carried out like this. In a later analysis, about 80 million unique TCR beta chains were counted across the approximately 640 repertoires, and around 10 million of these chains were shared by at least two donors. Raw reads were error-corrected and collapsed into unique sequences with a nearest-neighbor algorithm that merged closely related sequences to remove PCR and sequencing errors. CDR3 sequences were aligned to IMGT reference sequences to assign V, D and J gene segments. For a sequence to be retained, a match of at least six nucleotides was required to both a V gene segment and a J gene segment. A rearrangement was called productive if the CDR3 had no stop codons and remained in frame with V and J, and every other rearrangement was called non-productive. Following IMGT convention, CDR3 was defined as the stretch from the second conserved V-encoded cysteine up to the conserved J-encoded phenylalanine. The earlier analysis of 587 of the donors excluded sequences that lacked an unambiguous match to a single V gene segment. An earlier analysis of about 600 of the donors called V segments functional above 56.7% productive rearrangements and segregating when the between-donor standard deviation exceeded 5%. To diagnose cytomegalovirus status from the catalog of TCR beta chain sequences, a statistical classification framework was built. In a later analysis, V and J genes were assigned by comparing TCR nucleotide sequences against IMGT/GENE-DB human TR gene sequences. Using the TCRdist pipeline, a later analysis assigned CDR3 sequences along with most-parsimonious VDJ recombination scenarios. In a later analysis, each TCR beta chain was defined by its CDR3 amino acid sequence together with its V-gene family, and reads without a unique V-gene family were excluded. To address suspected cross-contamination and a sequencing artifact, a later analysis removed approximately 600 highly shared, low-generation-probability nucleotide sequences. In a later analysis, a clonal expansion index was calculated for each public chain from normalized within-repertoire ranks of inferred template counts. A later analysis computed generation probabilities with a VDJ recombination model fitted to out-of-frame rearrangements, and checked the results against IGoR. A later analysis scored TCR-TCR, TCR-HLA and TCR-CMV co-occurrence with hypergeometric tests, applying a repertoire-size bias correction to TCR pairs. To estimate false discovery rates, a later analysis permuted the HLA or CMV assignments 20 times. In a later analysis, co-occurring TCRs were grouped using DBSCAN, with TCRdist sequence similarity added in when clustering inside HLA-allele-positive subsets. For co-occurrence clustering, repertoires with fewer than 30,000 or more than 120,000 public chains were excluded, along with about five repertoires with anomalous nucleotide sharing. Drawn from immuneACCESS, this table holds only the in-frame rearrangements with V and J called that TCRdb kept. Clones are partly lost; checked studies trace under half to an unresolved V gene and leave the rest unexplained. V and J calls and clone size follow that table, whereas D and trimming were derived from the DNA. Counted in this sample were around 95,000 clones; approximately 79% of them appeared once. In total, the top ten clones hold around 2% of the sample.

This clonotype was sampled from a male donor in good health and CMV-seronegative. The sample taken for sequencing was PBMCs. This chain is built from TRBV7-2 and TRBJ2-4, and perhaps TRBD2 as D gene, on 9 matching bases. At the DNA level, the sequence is TGTGCCAGCAGCTTAGTGGTTCTAGCGGGACAGGTTGACATTCAGTACTTC. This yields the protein CASSLVVLAGQVDIQYF.